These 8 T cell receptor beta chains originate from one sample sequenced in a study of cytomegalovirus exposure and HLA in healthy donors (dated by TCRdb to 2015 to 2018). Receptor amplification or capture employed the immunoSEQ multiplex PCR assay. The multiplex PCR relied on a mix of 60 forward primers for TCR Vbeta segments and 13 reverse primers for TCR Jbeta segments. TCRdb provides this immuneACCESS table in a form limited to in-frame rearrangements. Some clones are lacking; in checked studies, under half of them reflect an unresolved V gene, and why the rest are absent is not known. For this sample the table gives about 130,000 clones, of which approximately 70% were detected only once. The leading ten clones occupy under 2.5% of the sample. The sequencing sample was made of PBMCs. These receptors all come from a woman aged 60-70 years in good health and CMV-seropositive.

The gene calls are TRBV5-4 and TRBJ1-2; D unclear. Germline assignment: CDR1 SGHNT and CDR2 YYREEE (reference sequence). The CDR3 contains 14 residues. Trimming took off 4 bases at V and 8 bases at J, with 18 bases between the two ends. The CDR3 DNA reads TGTGCCAGCAGCGTTCAGACCGGGGAGAGGGGCTACACCTTC. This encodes CASSVQTGERGYTF.

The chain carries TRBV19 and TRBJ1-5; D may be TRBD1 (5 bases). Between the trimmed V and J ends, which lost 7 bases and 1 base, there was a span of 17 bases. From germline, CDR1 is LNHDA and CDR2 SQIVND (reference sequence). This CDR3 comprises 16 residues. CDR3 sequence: CASTIWGVGSNQPQHF. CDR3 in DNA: TGTGCCAGTACAATTTGGGGGGTAGGAAGCAATCAGCCCCAGCATTTT.

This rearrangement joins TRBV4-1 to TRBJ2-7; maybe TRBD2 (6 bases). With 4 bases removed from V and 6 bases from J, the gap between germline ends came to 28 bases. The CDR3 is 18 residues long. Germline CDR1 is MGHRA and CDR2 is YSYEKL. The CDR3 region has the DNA TGCGCCAGCAGCCGCAGCCCGGGAGAAATGCGGCAGGGCAGCGAGCAGTACTTC. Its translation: CASSRSPGEMRQGSEQYF.

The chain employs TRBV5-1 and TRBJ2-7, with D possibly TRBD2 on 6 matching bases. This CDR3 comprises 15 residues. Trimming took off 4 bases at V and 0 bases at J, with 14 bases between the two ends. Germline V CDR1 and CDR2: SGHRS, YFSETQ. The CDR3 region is CASSPAGRSSYEQYF. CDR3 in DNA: TGCGCCAGCAGCCCGGCGGGGCGGAGCTCCTACGAGCAGTACTTC.

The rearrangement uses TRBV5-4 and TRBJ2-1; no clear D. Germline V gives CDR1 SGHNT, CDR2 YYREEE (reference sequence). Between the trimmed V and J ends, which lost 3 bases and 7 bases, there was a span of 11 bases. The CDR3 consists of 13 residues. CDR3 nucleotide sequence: TGTGCCAGCAGCTCTAAAGCCGGGAATGAGCAGTTCTTC. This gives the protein CASSSKAGNEQFF.

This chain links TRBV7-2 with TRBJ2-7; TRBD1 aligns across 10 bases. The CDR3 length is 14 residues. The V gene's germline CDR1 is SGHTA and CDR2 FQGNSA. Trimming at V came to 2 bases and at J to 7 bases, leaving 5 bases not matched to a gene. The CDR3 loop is CASSLRQGAGEQYF. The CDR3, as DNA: TGTGCCAGCAGCTTACGACAGGGGGCGGGAGAGCAGTACTTC.

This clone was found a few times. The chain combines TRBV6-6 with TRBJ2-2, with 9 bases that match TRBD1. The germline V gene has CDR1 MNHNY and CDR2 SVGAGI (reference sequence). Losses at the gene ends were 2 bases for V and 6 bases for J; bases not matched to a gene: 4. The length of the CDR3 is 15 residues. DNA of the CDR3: TGTGCCAGCAGTTACCCGGGACAGGGCGCCGGGGAGCTGTTTTTT. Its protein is CASSYPGQGAGELFF.

CDR3 in DNA: TGTGCCTGGAGGAGACAGGGGAGGAACACTGAAGCTTTCTTT. The encoded protein is CAWRRQGRNTEAFF. The chain combines TRBV30 with TRBJ1-1, with TRBD1 matching 8 bases. CDR1 is GTSNPN, CDR2 SVGIG, per germline (reference sequence). The CDR3 consists of 14 residues. Trimming at V came to 3 bases and at J to 1 base, leaving 4 bases not matched to a gene.